These 21 T cell receptor beta chains share one sample of origin, sequenced in a study of blood T cell repertoires in COVID-19. Here immunoSEQ multiplex PCR was the method, and the copy in TCRdb shows in-frame clones only, minus some. The table records just over 650,000 clones, 70% to 90% of them present only once. What was sequenced was peripheral blood. The receptors derive from a woman aged 18-29 years with acute or convalescent COVID-19.

This chain links TRBV5-6 with TRBJ2-1; 7 bases are shared with TRBD2. V shed 2 bases, J shed 10 bases, and the junction held 3 bases outside the gene matches. CDR3 length: 12 amino acids. The germline V gene encodes CDR1 SGHDT and CDR2 YYEEEE. CDR3 DNA sequence: TGTGCCAGCAGCTTTCGGCGGGGGGAGCAGTTCTTC. Translation: CASSFRRGEQFF.

The rearrangement joins TRBV9 to TRBJ1-1; D call uncertain. Trimming removed 1 base at V and 0 bases at J, with 7 bases between. Germline-derived CDR1 and CDR2 are SGDLS and YYNGEE. The length of the CDR3 is 14 residues. The CDR3 coding sequence is TGTGCCAGCAGCGTATGGGCTGTGAACACTGAAGCTTTCTTT. Translating gives CASSVWAVNTEAFF.

The chain links TRBV12-3 or TRBV12-4 to TRBJ1-2, with D possibly being TRBD1 (6 bases). Trimming cost V 5 bases and J 5 bases, with 12 bases left between them. CDR3 size: 13 residues. The CDR3 DNA follows: TGTGCCAGCAGTACACAGGGCGGGTATGGCTACACCTTC. The encoded protein is CASSTQGGYGYTF.

The J gene is TRBJ2-3, the V gene TRBV27, with 8 bases identical to TRBD2. J gave up 1 base and V 5 bases, and 8 bases lay outside the gene matches. The CDR3 consists of 16 residues. The germline gives CDR1 MNHEY, CDR2 SMNVEV (reference sequence). Here the CDR3 reads CASSTRREGGTDTQYF. The DNA of the CDR3 is TGTGCCAGCAGTACCCGACGGGAGGGAGGCACAGATACGCAGTATTTT.

V is TRBV29-1 and J is TRBJ1-2, with D perhaps TRBD1 (5 bases). Germline CDR1 and CDR2: SQVTM and ANQGSEA. The CDR3 loop spans 11 amino acids. The ends were cut back, 7 bases at V and 7 bases at J, with 13 bases in the middle. CDR3 DNA: TGCAGCGGGAAGGGGTCGGGTGGCTACACCTTC. This translates into CSGKGSGGYTF.

This clone was recorded once. The rearrangement joins TRBV5-1 to TRBJ1-1, with a weak D call TRBD1 (6 bases). The CDR3 contains 17 residues. Trimming took 1 base from V and 3 from J, leaving 19 bases between them. Germline V lookup: CDR1 SGHRS, CDR2 YFSETQ. Here the CDR3 reads CASSLSIVRQEHTEAFF. The CDR3 DNA reads TGCGCCAGCAGCTTGTCTATCGTAAGACAGGAGCACACTGAAGCTTTCTTT.

This clone was observed a few times. The rearrangement uses TRBV28 and TRBJ1-6; D is possibly TRBD1 (6 bases). Trimming took off 6 bases at V and 10 bases at J, with 19 bases between the two ends. The length of the CDR3 is 15 residues. Germline CDR1 reads MDHEN; CDR2 reads SYDVKM. In DNA form, the CDR3 reads TGTGCCAGCAGAAGACCCGGGACATCTGGCTCACCCCTCCACTTT. Amino acids: CASRRPGTSGSPLHF.

The V gene is TRBV9, the J gene TRBJ2-2, with D possibly matching TRBD1 (5 bases). This CDR3 is built from 16 residues. CDR1 and CDR2 from the germline V gene are SGDLS and YYNGEE. V shed 3 bases and J shed 2 bases, with 14 bases lying between them. The CDR3 DNA is TGTGCCAGCAGCGAGACCCTCCAGGGTAACACCGGGGAGCTGTTTTTT. Protein product: CASSETLQGNTGELFF.

This chain links TRBV7-9 with TRBJ2-4, with TRBD2 matching 7 bases. The CDR3 totals 14 residues. J was trimmed by 6 bases and V by 3 bases; bases with no gene match: 5. Looked up from germline, CDR1 is SEHNR and CDR2 is FQNEAQ (reference sequence). In nucleotides, the CDR3 is TGTGCCAGCAGCTTGGGGGGGAATGGAAACATTCAGTACTTC. Translating it yields CASSLGGNGNIQYF.

This rearrangement joins TRBV6-5 to TRBJ1-1; 7 nucleotides match TRBD1. The CDR3 consists of 12 residues. CDR1 and CDR2 (germline): MNHEY, SVGAGI. J was trimmed by 11 bases and V by 6 bases; bases with no gene match: 9. CDR3 coding DNA: TGTGCCAGCAGGCGACAGGGAGGCTGGGCTTTCTTT. Protein: CASRRQGGWAFF.

The chain combines TRBV18 with TRBJ1-5, with TRBD1 identical over 9 bases. Germline V gene lookup returns CDR1 KGHSH and CDR2 LQKENI. The CDR3 is 16 amino acids. J lost 4 bases, V lost 4 bases, and 8 bases had no gene match. CDR3 DNA sequence: TGTGCCAGCTCACTCGACAGGGGGGTGCGGAATCAGCCCCAGCATTTT. This sequence encodes CASSLDRGVRNQPQHF.

The chain joins TRBV4-3 to TRBJ2-1; D is perhaps TRBD2 (5 bases). Germline lookup yields CDR1 LGHNA and CDR2 YSLEER. The CDR3 has 16 amino acids. The V and J ends lost 1 base and 3 bases respectively, with 13 bases between them. CDR3 coding DNA: TGCGCCAGCAGCCAAGTTCCGGGATCGGGCTACAATGAGCAGTTCTTC. Its translation is CASSQVPGSGYNEQFF.

This clone was seen a single time. The J gene is TRBJ2-5, the V gene TRBV2; TRBD1 might be the D (6 bases). Trimming took off 1 base at V and 2 bases at J, with 17 bases between the two ends. The CDR3 spans 17 residues. Germline V gene data show CDR1 as SNHLY and CDR2 as FYNNEI. The CDR3 bases are TGTGCCAGCAGTGAAGAATTCGTTGGGGGCCCTCAAGAGACCCAGTACTTC. Translating it yields CASSEEFVGGPQETQYF.

The chain joins TRBV5-1 to TRBJ1-4; TRBD1 matches at 9 bases. This CDR3 comprises 19 residues. The ends lost 2 bases at V and 3 bases at J; junction bases unmatched: 14. Germline V gives CDR1 SGHRS, CDR2 YFSETQ. The CDR3 nucleotides are TGCGCCAGCAGCTTATCCGGGACAGGGAATAGGGTAGCTAATGAAAAACTGTTTTTT. It encodes CASSLSGTGNRVANEKLFF.

The chain carries TRBV5-1 and TRBJ1-3; TRBD1 agrees at 9 bases. This CDR3 has 15 amino acids. CDR1 is SGHRS, CDR2 YFSETQ, per germline. Trimming cost V 4 bases and J 4 bases; bases outside gene matches: 6. CDR3 sequence reads: CASSPGQGLGNTIYF. In DNA, the CDR3 is TGCGCCAGCAGCCCGGGACAGGGACTCGGAAACACCATATATTTT.

V is TRBV7-2 and J is TRBJ2-7; D call uncertain. This CDR3 has 16 amino acids. V dropped 3 bases and J dropped 3 bases, with 18 bases sitting between them. Germline CDR1 is SGHTA and CDR2 is FQGNSA. CDR3 in amino acids: CASSFRPLTSNYEQYF. The CDR3 nucleotides are TGTGCCAGCAGCTTCCGGCCCCTGACATCCAACTACGAGCAGTACTTC.

V is TRBV27 and J is TRBJ2-7; the match to TRBD1 covers 7 bases. J lost 3 bases, V lost 1 base, and 3 bases had no gene match. Germline values: CDR1 MNHEY, CDR2 SMNVEV (reference sequence). The CDR3 is made up of 14 amino acids. The CDR3 nucleotides read TGTGCCAGCAGTTTATTGCCAGGGGGCTACGAGCAGTACTTC. It is translated as CASSLLPGGYEQYF.

There are many counts of this clone. The V call is TRBV6-1, the J call TRBJ2-7; 9 bases agree with TRBD2. The V segment lost 2 bases and the J segment 5 bases; nucleotides outside the gene matches: 7. The CDR3 loop spans 15 amino acids. CDR1 is MNHNS, CDR2 SASEGT, per germline. CDR3 in amino acids: CASSETAGGSDEQYF. The CDR3 coding sequence is TGTGCCAGCAGTGAAACGGCGGGGGGGAGTGACGAGCAGTACTTC.

V gene TRBV4-1 combines with J gene TRBJ2-3, with D possibly being TRBD2 (5 bases). Trimming shortened V by 4 bases and J by 1 base, and 6 bases separated the two germline ends. The germline CDR1 and CDR2 sequences are MGHRA and YSYEKL. The CDR3 extends over 13 amino acids. In nucleotides, the CDR3 is TGCGCCAGCAGCCTTAGCGGCACAGATACGCAGTATTTT. It specifies CASSLSGTDTQYF.

This chain joins TRBV27 and TRBJ1-5; D gene unclear. In germline, CDR1 is MNHEY, CDR2 SMNVEV (reference sequence). With 3 bases removed from V and 3 bases from J, the gap between germline ends came to 9 bases. This CDR3 spans 14 amino acids. The CDR3 region is CASSLYESNQPQHF. In DNA form, the CDR3 reads TGTGCCAGCAGTTTGTACGAGTCCAATCAGCCCCAGCATTTT.

V usage is TRBV5-4 and J usage is TRBJ2-2; 8 bases are shared with TRBD1. The V segment lost 5 bases and the J segment 3 bases; nucleotides outside the gene matches: 6. Germline lookup yields CDR1 SGHNT and CDR2 YYREEE (reference sequence). The CDR3 has 15 amino acids. CDR3 loop: CASRQDRVDTGELFF. CDR3 in DNA: TGTGCCAGCAGACAGGACAGGGTTGACACCGGGGAGCTGTTTTTT.